This entry lists 15 T cell receptor beta chains sequenced from one sample in a study of human T cells and chemical hapten exposure (dated by TCRdb to the early 2020s). In the paper's terms, the time point label means: pre-sensitization, week 0. The treatment or condition label on this specimen signifies: therapeutic diphenylcyclopropenone sensitization with weekly scalp DPC. The library was built by means of RACE. Sequencing was performed on a NextSeq 500. The public reads were quality trimmed at Q25 with fastp and then assembled into clones with MiXCR by TCRdb, keeping productive beta chains. Rows with a matching CDR3 protein are joined into one entry that keeps the most common DNA and genes. Within this sample are approximately 320,000 distinct CDR3 sequences, with 5.5% of them counted one time only. About 8.2% of the sample belongs to the ten largest clones. The sample in question was whole blood, obtained in connection with sensitization to the hapten diphenylcyclopropenone (DPC). These receptors were obtained from a woman aged 18-29 years with alopecia areata. Some clones in this sample may be carry-over from other donors' samples.

V gene TRBV7-2 combines with J gene TRBJ1-2; a weak D match, TRBD1 (6 bases). CDR1 is SGHTA, CDR2 FQGNSA, per germline. Between the trimmed V and J ends, which lost 1 base and 7 bases, there was a span of 22 bases. CDR3 length equals 17 residues. The CDR3 protein is CASSLGAGGAFLSGYTF. Written as DNA, the CDR3 is TGTGCCAGCAGCTTAGGGGCCGGGGGGGCCTTCCTGTCTGGCTACACCTTC.

The chain uses TRBV12-3 or TRBV12-4 and TRBJ2-7; D gene unclear. V dropped 5 bases and J dropped 2 bases, with 13 bases sitting between them. This CDR3 contains 14 residues. The CDR3 DNA follows: TGTGCCAGCAGTCCCCCGGCTATTGCCTACGAGCAGTACTTC. The encoded protein is CASSPPAIAYEQYF.

The chain employs TRBV7-6 and TRBJ1-1, with 9 bases lining up with TRBD1. CDR1 SGHVS and CDR2 FNYEAQ come from the germline V gene. The CDR3 contains 18 residues. The ends lost 1 base at V and 4 bases at J; junction bases unmatched: 13. This CDR3 is CASSLGGVTGGPGTEAFF. The CDR3 DNA is TGTGCCAGCAGCTTAGGAGGGGTAACAGGGGGCCCGGGCACTGAAGCTTTCTTT.

This clonotype was picked up a small number of times. V and J are TRBV11-2 and TRBJ1-2; D gene uncertain. This CDR3 comprises 14 residues. CDR1 is SGHAT, CDR2 FQNNGV, per germline. The V end was cut by 0 bases, the J end by 4 bases, with 9 bases between. The CDR3 nucleotides are TGTGCCAGCAGCTTAGATCGCCTGTCCTATGGCTACACCTTC. The encoded protein is CASSLDRLSYGYTF.

This clonotype was seen a few times. The V and J genes are TRBV5-1 and TRBJ2-2; 7 bases match TRBD2. V was clipped by 6 bases and J by 4 bases; unmatched bases: 6. CDR3 length equals 14 residues. CDR1 SGHRS and CDR2 YFSETQ come from the germline V gene. CDR3 loop: CASKLGGVTGELFF. CDR3 DNA: TGCGCCAGCAAATTGGGAGGGGTCACCGGGGAGCTGTTTTTT.

This chain connects TRBV6-1 to TRBJ1-4, with D possibly TRBD1 on 5 matching bases. The CDR3 sequence is 14 residues long. V lost 6 bases to trimming and J lost 6 bases, with 14 bases between them. CDR1 is MNHNS, CDR2 SASEGT, per germline. For the CDR3, the DNA is TGTGCCAGCAGAGGGGACTGGAGTTATGAAAAACTGTTTTTT. It is translated as CASRGDWSYEKLFF.

This clonotype was detected only a few times. The gene calls are TRBV5-8 and TRBJ1-2, with 7 bases identical to TRBD1. This CDR3 is 15 amino acids long. V shed 5 bases, J shed 2 bases, and the junction held 9 bases outside the gene matches. Per the germline V gene, CDR1 is SGHTS and CDR2 is YDEGEE. CDR3 loop: CASSQWDRDNYGYTF. In DNA form, the CDR3 reads TGTGCCAGCAGTCAATGGGACAGAGACAACTATGGCTACACCTTC.

This clonotype was observed many times. V gene TRBV21-1 combines with J gene TRBJ1-2. TRBV21-1 is assigned pseudogene status. This CDR3 is built from 14 residues. CDR3 sequence (DNA): TGTGCCAGCAGCAATCAAGGGAGATTCTATGGCTACACCTTC. Amino acid sequence: CASSNQGRFYGYTF.

This sequence joins TRBV5-1 and TRBJ1-5; perhaps TRBD1 as D (5 bases). Germline assignment: CDR1 SGHRS and CDR2 YFSETQ. The CDR3 spans 16 residues. V gave up 0 bases and J gave up 0 bases, with 10 bases separating them. CDR3 residues: CASSLEGSHSNQPQHF. The CDR3 bases are TGCGCCAGCAGCTTGGAGGGGAGTCATAGCAATCAGCCCCAGCATTTT. Combining the CDR3 with reference TRBV5-1 and TRBJ1-5 gives the whole variable domain KAGVTQTPRYLIKTRGQQVTLSCSPISGHRSVSWYQQTPGQGLQFLFEYFSETQRNKGNFPGRFSGRQFSNSRSEMNVSTLELGDSALYLCASSLEGSHSNQPQHFGDGTRLSIL.

This clonotype was detected only a few times. The rearrangement joins TRBV20-1 to TRBJ1-5; weak D call: TRBD1 (5 bases). CDR1 DFQATT and CDR2 SNEGSKA come from the germline V gene (reference sequence). The CDR3 has 15 amino acids. V was cut by 1 base and J by 4 bases, with 14 bases left in between. The CDR3 DNA is TGCAGTGCTAGAGGGGGGACGACATTAAATCAGCCCCAGCATTTT. The encoded protein is CSARGGTTLNQPQHF.

This clonotype came up many times. The J gene is TRBJ2-1, the V gene TRBV6-2 or TRBV6-3; 8 nucleotides align to TRBD2. The J segment lost 15 bases and the V segment lost 0 bases, leaving 13 bases of the junction unmatched. Germline V gene data show CDR1 as MNHEY and CDR2 as SVGEGT. There are 15 residues in the CDR3. The CDR3 sequence: CASSYSRGSGERLFF. CDR3 nucleotide sequence: TGTGCCAGCAGTTACTCGAGAGGTAGCGGGGAAAGACTGTTCTTC.

Only one count was recorded for this clonotype. This chain links TRBV5-5 with TRBJ1-4, with D hard to call. CDR3 size: 13 residues. V was pared by 0 bases and J by 6 bases, with 6 bases between. Germline loops: CDR1 SGHKS, CDR2 YYEKEE (reference sequence). The DNA for the CDR3 is TGTGCCAGCAGCTTGGACCCACATGAAAAACTGTTTTTT. Protein sequence: CASSLDPHEKLFF.

This clonotype was counted ten times or more. This chain links TRBV10-3 with TRBJ2-2; D unclear. The V gene's germline CDR1 is ENHRY and CDR2 SYGVKD. With 4 bases removed from V and 0 bases from J, the gap between germline ends came to 9 bases. The CDR3 spans 15 residues. CDR3 DNA sequence: TGTGCCATCAGTGGTCCGTCCGCGAACACCGGGGAGCTGTTTTTT. It encodes CAISGPSANTGELFF.

The sample holds a few counts of this clonotype. J is TRBJ1-5 and V is TRBV20-1, with 7 bases matching TRBD1. The germline V gene encodes CDR1 DFQATT and CDR2 SNEGSKA (reference sequence). The CDR3 is 14 residues long. Trimming removed 5 bases from V and 3 bases from J; junction bases left unmatched: 7. CDR3 bases: TGCAGTGCTTATAAACAGGGGAACAATCAGCCCCAGCATTTT. Residues: CSAYKQGNNQPQHF.

The chain joins TRBV7-9 to TRBJ1-5; unclear D gene. Trimming removed 6 bases at V and 5 bases at J, with 11 bases between. Per the germline V gene, CDR1 is SEHNR and CDR2 is FQNEAQ (reference sequence). The CDR3 runs to 13 residues. The CDR3 here is CASSQDGYQPQHF. DNA for the CDR3: TGTGCCAGCAGTCAGGACGGTTATCAGCCCCAGCATTTT.